The clone carrying this T cell receptor beta chain was seen a few times. The data were taken from a study of beta chain features in type 1 diabetes. Study in general: Researchers looked at roughly 110 million sorted cells across all samples.

Trimming left V 5 bases short and J 6 bases short, with 9 bases between. Germline V gives CDR1 DFQATT, CDR2 SNEGSKA (reference sequence). The CDR3 contains 11 residues. Isolated RNA was reverse transcribed in full, so expressed TCRB transcripts were sequenced. Produced via immunoSEQ multiplex PCR; TCRdb's table is partial and in-frame only. The data contain roughly 450,000 clones, over 10% of them seen just once; the ten biggest clones take up more than 0.045%. The V and J genes are TRBV20-1 and TRBJ2-3, with D unclear. This clonotype was obtained from a woman aged 18 to 35 in good health. The specimen sequenced was naive CD4+ T cells from blood. CDR3: CSAVVGDTQYF. In DNA, the CDR3 is TGCAGTGCTGTGGTGGGGGATACGCAGTATTTT.